These T cell receptor beta chains were read from a single sample in a study of response to subunit inactivated influenza vaccine. Using its own MiXCR run on the RT-PCR reads, TCRdb lists one record per CDR3 protein. The sample yields 590,000 or so distinct CDR3 sequences, around 15% seen once. The source was PBMCs from blood, collected around two weeks before vaccination. The receptor set was obtained from a man between 45 and 60 years old who received an inactivated influenza vaccine. Each CDR3 is given with its conserved first and last residue. The order of the fields is clone size, D gene, V gene, J gene, CDR3 protein, CDR3 DNA. The D gene is left open where the match is weak. Only some rows state a clone size, as once, few, many or a class for expanded clones.

size: few; D: -; V: TRBV7-9; J: TRBJ2-3; CDR3: CASSAETSTDTQYF; DNA: TGTGCCAGCAGTGCCGAAACTAGCACAGATACGCAGTATTTT
size: few; D: TRBD2; V: TRBV28; J: TRBJ2-7; CDR3: CASSSWTSGGTQYF; DNA: TGTGCCAGCAGTTCCTGGACTAGCGGGGGGACGCAGTACTTC
size: -; D: -; V: TRBV7-9; J: TRBJ2-5; CDR3: CASSLAIGKETQYF; DNA: TGTGCCAGCAGCTTAGCGATCGGTAAAGAGACCCAGTACTTC
size: few; D: TRBD2; V: TRBV7-2; J: TRBJ2-3; CDR3: CASKREVDTQYF; DNA: TGTGCCAGCAAGCGGGAGGTAGATACGCAGTATTTT
size: -; D: -; V: TRBV5-6; J: TRBJ1-4; CDR3: CASSSLNEKLFF; DNA: TGTGCCAGCAGCTCCCTCAATGAAAAACTGTTTTTT
size: -; D: -; V: TRBV6-5; J: TRBJ2-5; CDR3: CASSLTGAVAPQYF; DNA: TGTGCCAGCAGTTTGACAGGCGCGGTGGCTCCCCAGTACTTC
size: -; D: TRBD1; V: TRBV10-3; J: TRBJ1-3; CDR3: CAISRTGGGPGSGNTIYF; DNA: TGTGCCATCAGCCGGACAGGGGGTGGTCCGGGCTCTGGAAACACCATATATTTT
size: -; D: -; V: TRBV7-2; J: TRBJ1-1; CDR3: CASSTPVGSGMNTEAFF; DNA: TGTGCCAGCAGCACCCCGGTAGGATCGGGAATGAACACTGAAGCTTTCTTT
size: -; D: -; V: TRBV5-5; J: TRBJ1-2; CDR3: CASSLGTDNYGYTF; DNA: TGTGCCAGCAGCTTGGGGACAGATAACTATGGCTACACCTTC
size: -; D: -; V: TRBV5-5; J: TRBJ2-7; CDR3: CASSLSLSHGGAYEQYF; DNA: TGTGCCAGCAGCTTGTCCCTGTCCCACGGTGGAGCTTACGAGCAGTACTTC
size: few; D: -; V: TRBV20-1; J: TRBJ2-7; CDR3: CSARTRDSYEQYF; DNA: TGCAGTGCGAGAACCCGGGACTCCTACGAGCAGTACTTC
size: few; D: TRBD2; V: TRBV6-1; J: TRBJ2-7; CDR3: CATKTSGSYEQYF; DNA: TGTGCCACCAAGACTAGCGGATCCTACGAGCAGTACTTC
size: -; D: TRBD2; V: TRBV18; J: TRBJ2-3; CDR3: CASSYTSGTTDTQYF; DNA: TGTGCCAGCTCATACACTAGCGGGACCACAGATACGCAGTATTTT
size: -; D: TRBD1; V: TRBV12-3/TRBV12-4; J: TRBJ2-3; CDR3: CASSLMSGGASTDTQYF; DNA: TGTGCCAGCAGTTTAATGTCAGGGGGCGCGAGCACAGATACGCAGTATTTT
size: -; D: TRBD1; V: TRBV7-9; J: TRBJ1-1; CDR3: CASSSPPRTGGHTEAFF; DNA: TGTGCCAGCAGTTCACCACCCCGGACAGGGGGTCACACTGAAGCTTTCTTT
size: -; D: TRBD1; V: TRBV4-3; J: TRBJ2-7; CDR3: CASSHWDSYEQYF; DNA: TGCGCCAGCAGCCATTGGGACAGCTACGAGCAGTACTTC
size: few; D: -; V: TRBV20-1; J: TRBJ2-3; CDR3: CSAIPMGGTDTQYF; DNA: TGCAGTGCTATACCGATGGGAGGCACAGATACGCAGTATTTT
size: few; D: TRBD1; V: TRBV24-1; J: TRBJ2-1; CDR3: CATAQTGTGSYNEQFF; DNA: TGTGCCACCGCTCAAACCGGGACAGGGTCCTACAATGAGCAGTTCTTC
size: few; D: -; V: TRBV27; J: TRBJ2-7; CDR3: CASRGGGYYEQYF; DNA: TGTGCCAGCAGAGGGGGGGGGTACTACGAGCAGTACTTC
size: few; D: -; V: TRBV28; J: TRBJ2-5; CDR3: CASRAVLPETQYF; DNA: TGTGCCAGCAGGGCTGTGCTCCCGGAGACCCAGTACTTC
size: many; D: -; V: TRBV5-1; J: TRBJ2-1; CDR3: CASSVGGGYNEQFF; DNA: TGCGCCAGCAGCGTCGGCGGTGGTTACAATGAGCAGTTCTTC
size: many; D: TRBD1; V: TRBV6-6; J: TRBJ1-5; CDR3: CASSPARDRGFGNQPQHF; DNA: TGTGCCAGCAGTCCCGCCCGGGACAGGGGTTTCGGCAATCAGCCCCAGCATTTT
size: few; D: TRBD2; V: TRBV6-2/TRBV6-3; J: TRBJ2-1; CDR3: CASSPRSWTSGATGSYNEQFF; DNA: TGTGCCAGCAGTCCCCGATCGTGGACTAGCGGGGCAACTGGCTCCTACAATGAGCAGTTCTTC
size: few; D: -; V: TRBV11-2; J: TRBJ1-6; CDR3: CASSNFWGGPNSPLHF; DNA: TGTGCCAGCAGCAACTTTTGGGGGGGACCTAATTCACCCCTCCACTTT
size: few; D: TRBD2; V: TRBV7-2; J: TRBJ2-3; CDR3: CASSSVAGSEVAQYF; DNA: TGTGCCAGCAGCTCAGTAGCGGGGTCCGAGGTTGCGCAGTATTTT
size: few; D: TRBD1; V: TRBV5-1; J: TRBJ2-6; CDR3: CASEKGASSGANVLTF; DNA: TGCGCCAGCGAGAAGGGGGCTAGCTCTGGGGCCAACGTCCTGACTTTC
size: many; D: -; V: TRBV6-5; J: TRBJ1-1; CDR3: CASSYSLGPVVEAFF; DNA: TGTGCCAGCAGTTACTCGTTAGGGCCAGTCGTTGAAGCTTTCTTT
size: few; D: -; V: TRBV4-3; J: TRBJ1-2; CDR3: CASSQRIGRNYTF; DNA: TGCGCCAGCAGCCAAAGGATAGGCAGAAACTACACCTTC
size: few; D: -; V: TRBV20-1; J: TRBJ2-5; CDR3: CSARDLSKETQYF; DNA: TGCAGTGCTAGAGATTTATCTAAAGAGACCCAGTACTTC
size: few; D: -; V: TRBV6-1; J: TRBJ2-1; CDR3: CASTEAGKDNEQFF; DNA: TGTGCCAGCACCGAGGCCGGGAAAGACAATGAGCAGTTCTTC
size: -; D: TRBD2; V: TRBV2; J: TRBJ2-5; CDR3: CASKRGEQETQYF; DNA: TGTGCCAGCAAGCGGGGGGAACAAGAGACCCAGTACTTC
size: -; D: TRBD2; V: TRBV29-1; J: TRBJ2-7; CDR3: CSVETGGPYEQYF; DNA: TGCAGCGTTGAAACGGGAGGACCCTACGAGCAGTACTTC